This TCR beta chain was sequenced for a study of T cell changes during pregnancy in multiple sclerosis. Measured with immunoSEQ multiplex PCR; TCRdb has only the in-frame clones, and not every one. This sample carries 25,000 to 35,000 clones, 90% to 95% of them seen once, and the ten largest clones take approximately 5.9%. This CDR3 contains 16 residues. Per the germline V gene, CDR1 is MGHRA and CDR2 is YSYEKL. Trimming took 4 bases from V and 1 from J; bases not matched to a gene: 5. J is TRBJ2-5 and V is TRBV4-1; 11 nucleotides line up with TRBD2. The receptor was isolated from a female donor with multiple sclerosis, enrolled in a pregnancy study. The specimen comprised CD8+ T cells from peripheral blood mononuclear cells, sampled before pregnancy. The CDR3 loop reads CASSPPSGGIQETQYF. The CDR3 region has the DNA TGCGCCAGCAGCCCCCCTAGCGGGGGGATCCAAGAGACCCAGTACTTC.